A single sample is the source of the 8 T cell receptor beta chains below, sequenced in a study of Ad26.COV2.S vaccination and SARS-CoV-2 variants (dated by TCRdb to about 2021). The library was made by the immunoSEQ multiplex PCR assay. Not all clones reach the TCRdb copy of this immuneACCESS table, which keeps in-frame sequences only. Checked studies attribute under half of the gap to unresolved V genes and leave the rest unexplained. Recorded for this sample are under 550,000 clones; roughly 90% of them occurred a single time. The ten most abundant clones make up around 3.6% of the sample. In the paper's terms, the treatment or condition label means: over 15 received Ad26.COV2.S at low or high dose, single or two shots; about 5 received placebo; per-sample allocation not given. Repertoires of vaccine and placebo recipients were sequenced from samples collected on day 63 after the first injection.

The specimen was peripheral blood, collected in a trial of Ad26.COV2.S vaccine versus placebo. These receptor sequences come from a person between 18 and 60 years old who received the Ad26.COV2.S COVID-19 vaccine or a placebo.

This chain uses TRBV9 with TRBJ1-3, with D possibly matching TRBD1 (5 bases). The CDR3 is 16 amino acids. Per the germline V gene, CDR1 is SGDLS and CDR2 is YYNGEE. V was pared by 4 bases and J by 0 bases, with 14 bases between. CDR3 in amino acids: CASSQSDRTSGNTIYF. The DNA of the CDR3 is TGTGCCAGCAGCCAAAGCGACAGAACCTCTGGAAACACCATATATTTT. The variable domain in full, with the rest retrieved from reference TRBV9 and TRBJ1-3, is DSGVTQTPKHLITATGQRVTLRCSPRSGDLSVYWYQQSLDQGLQFLIQYYNGEERAKGNILERFSAQQFPDLHSELNLSSLELGDSALYFCASSQSDRTSGNTIYFGEGSWLTVV.

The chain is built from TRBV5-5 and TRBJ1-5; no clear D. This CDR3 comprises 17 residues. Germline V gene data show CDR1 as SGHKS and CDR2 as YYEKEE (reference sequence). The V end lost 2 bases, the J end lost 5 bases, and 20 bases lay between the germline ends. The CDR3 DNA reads TGTGCCAGCAGCTTTTTTTTGCGCAGGACGGGAGATCAGCCCCAGCATTTT. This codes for CASSFFLRRTGDQPQHF.

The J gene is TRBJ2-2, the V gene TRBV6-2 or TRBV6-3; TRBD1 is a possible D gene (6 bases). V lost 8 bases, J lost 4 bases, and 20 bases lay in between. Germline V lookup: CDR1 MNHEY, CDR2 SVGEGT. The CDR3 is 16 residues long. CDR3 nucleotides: TGTGCCAGCGGTTCACAGGGCCTAGGGGGCACCGGGGAGCTGTTTTTT. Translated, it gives CASGSQGLGGTGELFF.

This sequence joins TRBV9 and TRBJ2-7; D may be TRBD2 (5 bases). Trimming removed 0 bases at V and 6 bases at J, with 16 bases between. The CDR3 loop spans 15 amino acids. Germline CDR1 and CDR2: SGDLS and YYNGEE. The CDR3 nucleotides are TGTGCCAGCAGCGTAGAGGACTTACCCAGTGGCGAGCAGTACTTC. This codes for CASSVEDLPSGEQYF.

This CDR3 reads CASNSGTSGGYEQYF. CDR3 DNA sequence: TGTGCCAGCAACTCCGGGACTAGCGGGGGGTACGAGCAGTACTTC. The chain links TRBV9 to TRBJ2-7; TRBD2 matches at 15 bases. The CDR3 has 15 residues. The germline CDR1 and CDR2 sequences are SGDLS and YYNGEE. J lost 4 bases, V lost 6 bases, and 5 bases had no gene match.

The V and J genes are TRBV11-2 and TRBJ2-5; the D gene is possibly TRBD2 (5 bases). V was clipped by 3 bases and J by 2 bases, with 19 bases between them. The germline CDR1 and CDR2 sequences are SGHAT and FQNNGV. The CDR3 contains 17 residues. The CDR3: CASSLRETNFVQETQYF. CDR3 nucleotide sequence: TGTGCCAGCAGCTTGAGGGAGACTAATTTCGTTCAAGAGACCCAGTACTTC.

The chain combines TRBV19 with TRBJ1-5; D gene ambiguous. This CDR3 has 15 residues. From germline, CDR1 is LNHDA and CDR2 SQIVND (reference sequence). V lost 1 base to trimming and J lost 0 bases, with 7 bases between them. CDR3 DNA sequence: TGTGCCAGTAGTATAGCGGGCAGTAGCAATCAGCCCCAGCATTTT. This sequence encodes CASSIAGSSNQPQHF. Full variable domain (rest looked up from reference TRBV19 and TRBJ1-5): DGGITQSPKYLFRKEGQNVTLSCEQNLNHDAMYWYRQDPGQGLRLIYYSQIVNDFQKGDIAEGYSVSREKKESFPLTVTSAQKNPTAFYLCASSIAGSSNQPQHFGDGTRLSIL.

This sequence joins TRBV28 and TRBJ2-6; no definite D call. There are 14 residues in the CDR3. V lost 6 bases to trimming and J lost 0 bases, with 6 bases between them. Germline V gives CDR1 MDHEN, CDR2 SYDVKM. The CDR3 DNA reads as TGTGCCAGCAGACTGAGCTCTGGGGCCAACGTCCTGACTTTC. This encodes CASRLSSGANVLTF.